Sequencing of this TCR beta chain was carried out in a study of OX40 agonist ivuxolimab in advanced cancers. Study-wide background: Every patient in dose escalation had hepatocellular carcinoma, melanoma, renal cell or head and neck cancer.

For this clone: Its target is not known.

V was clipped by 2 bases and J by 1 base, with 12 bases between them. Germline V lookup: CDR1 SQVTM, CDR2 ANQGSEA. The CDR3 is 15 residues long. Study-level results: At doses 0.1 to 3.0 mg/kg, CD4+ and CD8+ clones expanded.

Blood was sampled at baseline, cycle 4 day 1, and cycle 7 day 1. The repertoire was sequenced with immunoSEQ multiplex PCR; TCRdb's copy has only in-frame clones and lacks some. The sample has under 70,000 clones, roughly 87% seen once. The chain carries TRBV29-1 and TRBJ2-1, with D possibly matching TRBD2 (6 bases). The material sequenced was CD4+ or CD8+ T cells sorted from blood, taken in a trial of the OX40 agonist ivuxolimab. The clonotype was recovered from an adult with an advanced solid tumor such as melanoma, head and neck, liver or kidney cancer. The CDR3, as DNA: TGCAGCGTTGAATTGGCGGGATCGTCCTACAATGAGCAGTTCTTC. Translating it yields CSVELAGSSYNEQFF.